The T cell receptor beta chain described here comes from a study of shared clonotypes between healthy human individuals. Assay: immunoSEQ multiplex PCR; the TCRdb copy retains only in-frame clones and omits some. Here the sample spans 2,100,000 or so clones, approximately 96% being singletons. General study points: Across a handful of donors, naive CD4 shared about 5%, naive CD8 around 4%, memory CD4 less than 2.5%, memory CD8 0.4% to 0.5%.

Points on this clone: As yet, its antigen is unknown. Distinct nucleotide sequences in the sample also encode this CDR3.

None of the donors, who were healthy HIV-negative adults, had recently had acute infections or vaccinations. This CDR3 contains 11 residues. The V gene lost 1 base and the J gene lost 7 bases, with 2 bases spanning the gap. Germline V CDR1 and CDR2: DFQATT, SNEGSKA (reference sequence). The sample taken for sequencing was naive CD4+ T cells sorted from blood. Indicated subset: CD45RA+ positively selected. The source is a man aged 18 to 35 in good health. J is TRBJ1-6 and V is TRBV20-1; D is unresolved. The CDR3 bases are TGCAGTGCTAGAGGGAATTCACCCCTCCACTTT. Translated, it gives CSARGNSPLHF.